This T cell receptor (beta chain) was retrieved from a study of Ad26.COV2.S vaccination and SARS-CoV-2 variants. TCRdb keeps only in-frame clones here, not all; method: immunoSEQ multiplex PCR. The table has hundreds of thousands of clones, around 90% seen once. Germline trimming cut 4 bases from V and 5 bases from J; bases unmatched to any gene: 14. From germline, CDR1 is SGHDT and CDR2 YYEEEE. The CDR3 extends over 16 amino acids. The treatment is: approximately 18 received Ad26.COV2.S at low or high dose, single or two shots; 5 received placebo; per-sample allocation not given. Sampling happened 63 days after the first vaccine or placebo injection.

Sequencing used peripheral blood, obtained in a trial of Ad26.COV2.S vaccine versus placebo. The TCR comes from a person aged 18-65 years who received the Ad26.COV2.S COVID-19 vaccine or a placebo. The V call is TRBV5-6, the J call TRBJ2-7; 8 bases match TRBD2. The CDR3 DNA sequence: TGTGCCAGCAGCACCCTGGCGGGGGGTTTCTCGGACGAGCAGTACTTC. Its translation: CASSTLAGGFSDEQYF.